This is a list of T cell receptor beta chains from one sample in a study of blood T cells in healthy people across ages. One entry per CDR3 protein, called by TCRdb with MiXCR from the 5' RACE reads. The sample holds 1.8 million or so distinct CDR3 sequences, more than 35% seen once. Sequencing was carried out using blood. These receptors originate from a human donor in good health. CDR3s include the opening cysteine and the closing phenylalanine or tryptophan. Fields, in order: CDR3 length, J gene, clone size, V gene, D gene, CDR3 DNA, CDR3 protein. The D gene is left open where the match is weak. Size values are once, few and many counts, or a class for expanded clones, and some rows have none.

>15|TRBJ2-3|.|TRBV7-9|TRBD1
TGTGCCAGCAGGAGGGACAGGGAAATATCAGATACGCAGTATTTT
CASRRDREISDTQYF
>16|TRBJ2-1|.|TRBV7-9|.
TGTGCCAGCAGCTTCTTGCGGGGACAATTACACAATGAGCAGTTCTTC
CASSFLRGQLHNEQFF
>13|TRBJ1-6|.|TRBV7-3|.
TGTGCCAGCAGTCTGGGCTGGGGGTCACCCCTCCACTTT
CASSLGWGSPLHF
>14|TRBJ2-5|.|TRBV20-1|.
TGCAGTGCTAGAGACTACCAGGGAGCCGAGACCCAGTACTTC
CSARDYQGAETQYF
>15|TRBJ1-2|.|TRBV29-1|.
TGCAGCGTTCAAAGGGGGGGCTCTGGCATAGGTGGCTACACCTTC
CSVQRGGSGIGGYTF
>18|TRBJ1-4|.|TRBV28|.
TGTGCCAGCAGTTTTTCGGGGATAAGAGGGGCAACTAATGAAAAACTGTTTTTT
CASSFSGIRGATNEKLFF
>13|TRBJ2-4|few|TRBV20-1|.
TGCAGTGCTAGAGATTCAGGGGGGAACATTCAGTACTTC
CSARDSGGNIQYF
>14|TRBJ1-6|.|TRBV10-3|.
TGTGCCATCAAAGATGTGAATTATAATTCACCCCTCCACTTT
CAIKDVNYNSPLHF
>15|TRBJ1-2|.|TRBV7-3|.
TGTGCCAGCAGCTTATCCCACTCAGGGGATAGTGGCTACACCTTC
CASSLSHSGDSGYTF
>16|TRBJ2-1|.|TRBV20-1|TRBD1
TGCAGTGCACTTACTAGGCAGGGGGCCTCCTACAATGAGCAGTTCTTC
CSALTRQGASYNEQFF
>13|TRBJ1-2|.|TRBV12-3/TRBV12-4|TRBD1
TGTGCCAGCAAGTCGGACAGGGATTATGGCTACACCTTC
CASKSDRDYGYTF
>14|TRBJ2-5|.|TRBV4-2|TRBD1
TGTGCCAGCAGCTTCGGGCAGGGGGTTAATGAGCAGTACTTC
CASSFGQGVNEQYF
>16|TRBJ2-5|.|TRBV28|TRBD1
TGTGCCAGCAGTTTAGATCTCGCGACAGGGGAGGAGACCCAGTACTTC
CASSLDLATGEETQYF
>19|TRBJ2-7|.|TRBV11-2|.
TGTGCCAGCAGCTTAGTTACCGTTATGGGCACCCCCATTTCCTACGAGCAGTACTTC
CASSLVTVMGTPISYEQYF
>13|TRBJ2-3|.|TRBV12-3/TRBV12-4|.
TGTGCCAGTCGGGACGGGAGCACAGATACGCAGTATTTT
CASRDGSTDTQYF
>15|TRBJ2-7|.|TRBV5-5|.
TGTGCCAGCAGCCACGACACGGCGAGCTCCTACGAGCAGTACTTC
CASSHDTASSYEQYF
>15|TRBJ2-3|.|TRBV30|TRBD1
TGTGCCGGGTCCAAAACCGGGACAGAAAGGGATACGCAGTATTTT
CAGSKTGTERDTQYF
>15|TRBJ1-2|few|TRBV20-1|.
TGCAGTGCTAGAGATCAGCCGCCGAGTGCGCAGGGCTACACCTTC
CSARDQPPSAQGYTF
>14|TRBJ2-3|.|TRBV18|.
TGTGCCAGCTCACCATATTACCAGGGGAAGACGCAGTATTTT
CASSPYYQGKTQYF
>13|TRBJ1-2|few|TRBV29-1|.
TGCAGCGTTGAAGCGACAACCTTCAATGGCTACACCTTC
CSVEATTFNGYTF
>16|TRBJ1-4|once|TRBV5-1|TRBD1
TGCGCCAGCAGCTTGGACTCAAGGACAGGGAATGAAAAACTGTTTTTT
CASSLDSRTGNEKLFF
>16|TRBJ2-7|.|TRBV12-5|TRBD1
TGTGCTAGTGGTTTTGAGACAGGGGCTTCTAGCTACGAGCAGTACTTC
CASGFETGASSYEQYF
>16|TRBJ2-5|.|TRBV15|.
TGTGCCACCAGCAGAGCTCCGGGACAAACCCAAGAGACCCAGTACTTC
CATSRAPGQTQETQYF
>15|TRBJ1-1|.|TRBV5-1|TRBD1
TGCGCCGGCAGCTATCTCAGGGGGCGGGACACTGAAGCTTTCTTT
CAGSYLRGRDTEAFF
>14|TRBJ2-1|.|TRBV7-9|.
TGTGCCAGCAGTGGCAGGGGTCTTTTCAATGAGCAGTTCTTC
CASSGRGLFNEQFF
>16|TRBJ2-7|.|TRBV7-9|TRBD2
TGTGCCAGCAGCTCGACTAGCGGGGGGTTGTCGTACGAGCAGTACTTC
CASSSTSGGLSYEQYF
>16|TRBJ2-3|.|TRBV20-1|TRBD2
TGCAATGCTAGAGATACAGGCGGGGGTCAGTCAGATACGCAGTATTTT
CNARDTGGGQSDTQYF
>14|TRBJ2-1|.|TRBV12-3/TRBV12-4|.
TGTGCCAGCAGTTCCCCGGGGTACTACAATGAGCAGTTCTTC
CASSSPGYYNEQFF
>14|TRBJ2-3|.|TRBV20-1|.
TGCAGTGCCCAGGCAGGGGTTAGCACAGATACGCAGTATTTT
CSAQAGVSTDTQYF
>15|TRBJ2-5|.|TRBV12-3/TRBV12-4|TRBD2
TGTGCCAGCAGTTTCGGACTAGCGGGTTACGGTGAGCAGTACTTC
CASSFGLAGYGEQYF
>12|TRBJ2-3|.|TRBV24-1|.
TGTGCCACCGGACATAGCACAGATACGCAGTATTTT
CATGHSTDTQYF
>13|TRBJ2-5|.|TRBV12-3/TRBV12-4|TRBD1
TGTGCCAGCAGTTTCGACAGGGCTGAGACCCAGTACTTC
CASSFDRAETQYF
>15|TRBJ2-7|.|TRBV5-1|TRBD2
TGCGCCAGCAGCCCCGGCGGGGGGCCCTCCTACGAGCAGTACTTC
CASSPGGGPSYEQYF
>16|TRBJ1-4|.|TRBV5-1|.
TGCGCCAGCAGCTTGGCCAGGGCGTTGGCTAATGAAAAACTGTTTTTT
CASSLARALANEKLFF
>16|TRBJ2-1|.|TRBV20-1|TRBD1
TGCAGTGCGGGATCCACCGGGACAGGGGATTACAATGAGCAGTTCTTC
CSAGSTGTGDYNEQFF
>13|TRBJ2-7|.|TRBV2|.
TGTGCCACCGAAAGGCAGGGAGTCCACGAGCAGTACTTC
CATERQGVHEQYF
>13|TRBJ2-3|.|TRBV9|.
TGTGCCAGCAGCGACCCTCCAGATCGCAGGCAGTATTTT
CASSDPPDRRQYF
>14|TRBJ2-5|.|TRBV5-1|.
TGCGCCAGCAGCTGGGCAATCGGGTCGGAGACCCAGTACTTC
CASSWAIGSETQYF
>16|TRBJ2-3|few|TRBV9|TRBD2
TGTGCCAGCAGCTCCAGACTAGCGAGAGGGACAGATACGCAGTATTTT
CASSSRLARGTDTQYF
>18|TRBJ2-7|.|TRBV10-3|TRBD2
TGTGCCATCAGTGAGACGCGGCCAAGAGCGGGGGGTTCCTACGAGCAGTACTTC
CAISETRPRAGGSYEQYF
>19|TRBJ2-3|once|TRBV4-2|TRBD2
TGTGCCAGCAGCCCCTGGACTAGCGGGGGGGCCAAGTCAAAAGATACGCAGTATTTT
CASSPWTSGGAKSKDTQYF
>14|TRBJ2-1|few|TRBV10-3|.
TGTGCCATCAGTGTAGTCGTCAGGGGAAATGAGCAGTTCTTC
CAISVVVRGNEQFF
>16|TRBJ1-1|few|TRBV12-3/TRBV12-4|.
TGTGCCAGCAGTTTTTCATACGGCAGGACGAACACTGAAGCTTTCTTT
CASSFSYGRTNTEAFF
>14|TRBJ1-2|few|TRBV4-1|.
TGCGCCAGCAGCCCGCGGGGAGGGACCTATGGCTACACCTTC
CASSPRGGTYGYTF
>12|TRBJ2-5|.|TRBV20-1|TRBD2
TGCAGTGCTCCCCTCGGGGGGGTGGCCCAGTACTTC
CSAPLGGVAQYF
>15|TRBJ2-7|.|TRBV7-9|TRBD2
TGTGTCAGCAGCCTGTATAGCGGGGACTCACGGGAGCAGTACTTC
CVSSLYSGDSREQYF
>18|TRBJ2-1|.|TRBV10-3|TRBD2
TGTGCCATAGCCGGGACTAGCGGGGGGGCGATTGAAAGCAATGAGCAGTTCTTC
CAIAGTSGGAIESNEQFF
>18|TRBJ1-1|.|TRBV6-1|TRBD1
TGTGCCAGCAGACCCAGAACGACAGGGGGTAGTCCTCTCACTGAAGCTTTCTTT
CASRPRTTGGSPLTEAFF
>14|TRBJ1-2|.|TRBV7-2|.
TGTGCCAGCAGGCCAAGGCCACAGGGCGCCGGCTACACCTTC
CASRPRPQGAGYTF
>17|TRBJ2-6|.|TRBV7-6|.
TGTGCCAGCAGCGCCGAACCCGATACCTCTGGGGCCAACGTCCGGACTTTC
CASSAEPDTSGANVRTF
>17|TRBJ2-1|.|TRBV27|TRBD2
TGTGCCAGCAGCGCCGGGACTAGCGGGGGGGCCTGGGATGAGCAGTTCTTC
CASSAGTSGGAWDEQFF
>17|TRBJ1-4|few|TRBV3-1|.
TGTGCCAGCAGCCAAGAGCTCCGCCCCGCGGGGGATGAAAAACTGTTTTTT
CASSQELRPAGDEKLFF
>16|TRBJ2-5|many|TRBV6-5|TRBD2
TGTGCCAGCAGCATCGGGAGGGCGGGATATCAAGAGACCCAGTACTTC
CASSIGRAGYQETQYF
>11|TRBJ2-7|.|TRBV6-2/TRBV6-3|.
TGTGCCAGCAGCCGGATGCGCGAGCAGTACTTC
CASSRMREQYF
>15|TRBJ1-2|.|TRBV18|TRBD1
TGTGCCAGCTCGCCTTTGACAGGGGAGGACTATGGCTACACCTTC
CASSPLTGEDYGYTF